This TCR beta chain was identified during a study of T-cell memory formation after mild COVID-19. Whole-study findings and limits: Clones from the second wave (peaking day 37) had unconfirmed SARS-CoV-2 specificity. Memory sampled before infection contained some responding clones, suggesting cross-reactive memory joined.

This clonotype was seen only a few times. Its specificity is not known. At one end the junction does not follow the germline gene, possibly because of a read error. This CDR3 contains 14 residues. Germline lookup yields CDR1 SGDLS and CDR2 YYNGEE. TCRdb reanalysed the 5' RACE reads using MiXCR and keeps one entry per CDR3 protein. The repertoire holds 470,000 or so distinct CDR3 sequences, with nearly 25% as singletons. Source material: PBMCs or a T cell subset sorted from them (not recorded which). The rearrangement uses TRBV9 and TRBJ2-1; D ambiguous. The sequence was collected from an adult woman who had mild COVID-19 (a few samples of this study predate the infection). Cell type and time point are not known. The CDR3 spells CASSVEGSSNEQFF. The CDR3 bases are TGTGCCAGCAGCGTAGAAGGATCCTCCAATGAGCAGTTCTTC.